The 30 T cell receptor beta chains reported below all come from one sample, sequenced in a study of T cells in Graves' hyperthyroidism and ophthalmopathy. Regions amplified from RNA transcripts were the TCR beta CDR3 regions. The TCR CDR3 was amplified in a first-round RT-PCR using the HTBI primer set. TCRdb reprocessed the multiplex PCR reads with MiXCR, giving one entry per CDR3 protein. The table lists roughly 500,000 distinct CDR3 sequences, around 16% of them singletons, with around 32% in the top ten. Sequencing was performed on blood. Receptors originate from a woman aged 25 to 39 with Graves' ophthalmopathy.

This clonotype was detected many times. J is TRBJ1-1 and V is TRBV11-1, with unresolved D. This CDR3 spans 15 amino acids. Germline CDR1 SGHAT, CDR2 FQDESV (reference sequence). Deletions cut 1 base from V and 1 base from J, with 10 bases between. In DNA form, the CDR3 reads TGTGCCAGCAGCTTAGAGGTGACCTCGAACACTGAAGCTTTCTTT. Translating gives CASSLEVTSNTEAFF.

CDR3 region: CASSYSRGNQPQHF. Written as DNA, the CDR3 is TGTGCCAGCAGTTACAGTCGTGGCAATCAGCCCCAGCATTTT. The chain employs TRBV6-6 and TRBJ1-5; no reliable D call. V was clipped by 2 bases and J by 2 bases, with 7 bases between them. This CDR3 has 14 amino acids. The germline CDR1 and CDR2 sequences are MNHNY and SVGAGI (reference sequence).

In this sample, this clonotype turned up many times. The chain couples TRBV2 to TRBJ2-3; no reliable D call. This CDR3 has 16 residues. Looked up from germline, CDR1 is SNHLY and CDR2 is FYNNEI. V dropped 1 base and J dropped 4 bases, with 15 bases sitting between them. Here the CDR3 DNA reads TGTGCCAGCAGTGAAGGGTATGGAAGGAGTTCAGATACGCAGTATTTT. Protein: CASSEGYGRSSDTQYF.

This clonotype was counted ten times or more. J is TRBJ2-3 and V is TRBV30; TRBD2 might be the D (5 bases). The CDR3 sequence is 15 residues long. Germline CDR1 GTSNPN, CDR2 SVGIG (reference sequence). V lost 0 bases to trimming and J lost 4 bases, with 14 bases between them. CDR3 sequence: CAWSVAGGSADTQYF. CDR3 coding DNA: TGTGCCTGGAGTGTAGCAGGTGGGAGCGCAGATACGCAGTATTTT.

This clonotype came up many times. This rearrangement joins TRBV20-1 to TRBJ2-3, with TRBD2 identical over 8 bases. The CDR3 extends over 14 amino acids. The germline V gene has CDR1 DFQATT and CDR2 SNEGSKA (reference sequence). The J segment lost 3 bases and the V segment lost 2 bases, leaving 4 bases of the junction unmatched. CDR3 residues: CSARSAGGTDTQYF. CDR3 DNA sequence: TGCAGTGCTAGAAGCGCGGGAGGTACAGATACGCAGTATTTT.

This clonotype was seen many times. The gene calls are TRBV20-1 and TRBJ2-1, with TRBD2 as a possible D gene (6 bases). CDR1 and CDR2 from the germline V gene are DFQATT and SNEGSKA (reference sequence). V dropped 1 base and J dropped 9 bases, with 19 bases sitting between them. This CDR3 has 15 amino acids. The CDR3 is CSARVPWGVEGEQFF. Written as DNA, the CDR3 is TGCAGTGCTAGAGTCCCATGGGGGGTAGAGGGTGAGCAGTTCTTC.

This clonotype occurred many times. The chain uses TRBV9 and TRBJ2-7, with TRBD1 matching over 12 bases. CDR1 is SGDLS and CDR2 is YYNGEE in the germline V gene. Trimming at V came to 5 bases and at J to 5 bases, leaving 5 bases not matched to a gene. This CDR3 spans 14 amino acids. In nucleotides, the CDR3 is TGTGCCAGCAGTGGGACAGGGGGCTGGGACGAGCAGTACTTC. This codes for CASSGTGGWDEQYF.

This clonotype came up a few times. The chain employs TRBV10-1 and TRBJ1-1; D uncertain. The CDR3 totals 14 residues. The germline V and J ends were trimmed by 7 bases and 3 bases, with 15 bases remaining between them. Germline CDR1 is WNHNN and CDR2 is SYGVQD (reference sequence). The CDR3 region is CASKMGFRDTEAFF. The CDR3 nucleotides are TGCGCCAGCAAGATGGGGTTTCGGGACACTGAAGCTTTCTTT.

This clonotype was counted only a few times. In DNA form, the CDR3 reads TGCGCCAGCAGTAATGGACAGGGGGCTATGGACACTGAAGCTTTCTTT. This codes for CASSNGQGAMDTEAFF. J is TRBJ1-1 and V is TRBV10-1; 11 bases align to TRBD1. This CDR3 is built from 16 residues. The V and J ends lost 5 bases and 3 bases, in that order; junction bases with no gene match: 8. Germline V lookup: CDR1 WNHNN, CDR2 SYGVQD (reference sequence).

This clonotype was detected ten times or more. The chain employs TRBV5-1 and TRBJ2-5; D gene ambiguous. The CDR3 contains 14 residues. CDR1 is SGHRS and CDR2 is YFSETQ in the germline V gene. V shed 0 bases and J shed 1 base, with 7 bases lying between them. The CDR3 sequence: CASSLEGPQETQYF. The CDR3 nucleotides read TGCGCCAGCAGCTTGGAGGGCCCCCAAGAGACCCAGTACTTC. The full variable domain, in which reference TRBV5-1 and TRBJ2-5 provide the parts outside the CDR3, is KAGVTQTPRYLIKTRGQQVTLSCSPISGHRSVSWYQQTPGQGLQFLFEYFSETQRNKGNFPGRFSGRQFSNSRSEMNVSTLELGDSALYLCASSLEGPQETQYFGPGTRLLVL.

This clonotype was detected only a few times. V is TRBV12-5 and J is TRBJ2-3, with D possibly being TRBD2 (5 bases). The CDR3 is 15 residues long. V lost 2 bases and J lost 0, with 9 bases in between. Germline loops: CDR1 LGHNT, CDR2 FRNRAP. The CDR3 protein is CASGLQQRSTDTQYF. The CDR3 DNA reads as TGTGCTAGTGGTTTGCAACAGCGGAGCACAGATACGCAGTATTTT. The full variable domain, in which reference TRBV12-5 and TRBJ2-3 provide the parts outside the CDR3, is DARVTQTPRHKVTEMGQEVTMRCQPILGHNTVFWYRQTMMQGLELLAYFRNRAPLDDSGMPKDRFSAEMPDATLATLKIQPSEPRDSAVYFCASGLQQRSTDTQYFGPGTRLTVL.

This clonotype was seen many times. The CDR3 DNA reads as TGTGCCAGCAGTTTAGCGGGAGGGGTCACCGGGGAGCTGTTTTTT. Its protein is CASSLAGGVTGELFF. The rearrangement joins TRBV28 to TRBJ2-2; 9 nucleotides line up with TRBD2. V was clipped by 2 bases and J by 4 bases; unmatched bases: 2. The V gene's germline CDR1 is MDHEN and CDR2 SYDVKM. The CDR3 is made up of 15 amino acids.

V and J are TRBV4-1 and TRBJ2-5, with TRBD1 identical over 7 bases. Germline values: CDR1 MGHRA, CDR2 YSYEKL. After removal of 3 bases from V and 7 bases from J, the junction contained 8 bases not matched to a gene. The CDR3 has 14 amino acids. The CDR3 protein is CASSQDQGVGTQYF. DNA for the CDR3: TGCGCCAGCAGCCAGGACCAGGGGGTCGGGACCCAGTACTTC.

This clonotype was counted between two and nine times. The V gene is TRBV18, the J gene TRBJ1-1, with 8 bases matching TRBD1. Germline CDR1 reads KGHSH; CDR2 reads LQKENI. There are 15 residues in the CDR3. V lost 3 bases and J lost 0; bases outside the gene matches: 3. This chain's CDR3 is CASSPQGALNTEAFF. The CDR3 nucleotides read TGTGCCAGCTCACCTCAGGGGGCTTTGAACACTGAAGCTTTCTTT.

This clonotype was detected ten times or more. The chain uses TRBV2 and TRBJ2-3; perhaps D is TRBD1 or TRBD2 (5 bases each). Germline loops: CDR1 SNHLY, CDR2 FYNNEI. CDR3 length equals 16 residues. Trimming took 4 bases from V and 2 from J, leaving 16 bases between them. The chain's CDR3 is CASSVTGTELTDTQYF. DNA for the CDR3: TGTGCCAGCAGTGTAACCGGGACGGAACTCACAGATACGCAGTATTTT.

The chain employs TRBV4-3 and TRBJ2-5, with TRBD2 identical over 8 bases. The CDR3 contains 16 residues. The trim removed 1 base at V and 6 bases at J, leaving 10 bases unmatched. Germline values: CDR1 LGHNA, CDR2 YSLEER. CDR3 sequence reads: CASSQVPSGSPQTQYF. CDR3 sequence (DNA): TGCGCCAGCAGCCAAGTCCCCAGCGGGAGTCCACAGACCCAGTACTTC.

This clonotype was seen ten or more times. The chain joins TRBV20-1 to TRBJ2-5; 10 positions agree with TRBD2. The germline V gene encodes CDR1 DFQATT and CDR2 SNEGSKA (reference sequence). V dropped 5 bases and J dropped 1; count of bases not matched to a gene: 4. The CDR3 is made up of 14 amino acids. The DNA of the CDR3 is TGCAGTGCTTCGGGACTAGCGCTCCAAGAGACCCAGTACTTC. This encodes CSASGLALQETQYF.

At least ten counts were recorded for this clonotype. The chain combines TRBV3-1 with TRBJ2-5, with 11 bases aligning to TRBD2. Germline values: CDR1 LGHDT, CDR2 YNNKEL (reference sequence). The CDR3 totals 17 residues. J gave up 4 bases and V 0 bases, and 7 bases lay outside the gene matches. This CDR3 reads CASSQEPTSGNPETQYF. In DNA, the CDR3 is TGTGCCAGCAGCCAAGAACCGACTAGCGGGAACCCAGAGACCCAGTACTTC.

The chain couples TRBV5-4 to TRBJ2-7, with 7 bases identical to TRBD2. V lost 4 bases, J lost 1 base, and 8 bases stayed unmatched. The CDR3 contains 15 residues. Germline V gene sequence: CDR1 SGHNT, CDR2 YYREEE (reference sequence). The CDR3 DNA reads TGTGCCAGCAGCCGGGGGGACCCGACATCCTACGAGCAGTACTTC. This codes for CASSRGDPTSYEQYF.

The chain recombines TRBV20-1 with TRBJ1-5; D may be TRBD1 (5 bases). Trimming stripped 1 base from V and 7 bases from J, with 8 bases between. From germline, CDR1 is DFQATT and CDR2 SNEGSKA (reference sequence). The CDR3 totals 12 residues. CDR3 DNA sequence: TGCAGTGCTAGAGCAGGGAACCAGCCCCAGCATTTT. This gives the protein CSARAGNQPQHF.

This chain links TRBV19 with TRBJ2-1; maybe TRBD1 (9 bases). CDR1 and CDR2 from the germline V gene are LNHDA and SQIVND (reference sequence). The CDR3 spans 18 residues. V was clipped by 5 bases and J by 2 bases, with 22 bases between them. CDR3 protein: CASSLRGGTGRTYNEQFF. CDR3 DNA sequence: TGTGCCAGTAGTCTCCGCGGGGGGACAGGGCGGACCTACAATGAGCAGTTCTTC. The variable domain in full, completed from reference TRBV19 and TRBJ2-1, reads DGGITQSPKYLFRKEGQNVTLSCEQNLNHDAMYWYRQDPGQGLRLIYYSQIVNDFQKGDIAEGYSVSREKKESFPLTVTSAQKNPTAFYLCASSLRGGTGRTYNEQFFGPGTRLTVL.

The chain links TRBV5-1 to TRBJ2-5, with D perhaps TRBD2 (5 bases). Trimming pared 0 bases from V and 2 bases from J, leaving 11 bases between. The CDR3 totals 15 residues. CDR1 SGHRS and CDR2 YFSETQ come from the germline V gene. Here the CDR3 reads CASSLATGFQETQYF. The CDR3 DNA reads TGCGCCAGCAGCTTGGCTACGGGGTTTCAAGAGACCCAGTACTTC.

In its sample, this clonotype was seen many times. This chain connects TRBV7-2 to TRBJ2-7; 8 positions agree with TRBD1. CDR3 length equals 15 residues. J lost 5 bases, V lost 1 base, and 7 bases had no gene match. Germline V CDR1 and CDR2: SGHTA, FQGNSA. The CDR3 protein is CASSLGPGQVDEQYF. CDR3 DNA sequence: TGTGCCAGCAGCTTAGGACCGGGACAGGTGGACGAGCAGTACTTC.

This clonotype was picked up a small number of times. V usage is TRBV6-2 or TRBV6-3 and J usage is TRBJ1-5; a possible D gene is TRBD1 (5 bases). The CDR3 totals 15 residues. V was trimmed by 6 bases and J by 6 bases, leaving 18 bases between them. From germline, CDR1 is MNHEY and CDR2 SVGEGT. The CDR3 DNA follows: TGTGCCAGCAGGGATGGGACCTTTCGGGGTCAGCCCCAGCATTTT. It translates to CASRDGTFRGQPQHF.

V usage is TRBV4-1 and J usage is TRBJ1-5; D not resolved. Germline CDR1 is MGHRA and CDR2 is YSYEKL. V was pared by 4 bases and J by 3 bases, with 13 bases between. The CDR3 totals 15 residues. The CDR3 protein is CASSPPGSLNQPQHF. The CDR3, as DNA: TGCGCCAGCAGCCCCCCAGGAAGCCTCAATCAGCCCCAGCATTTT.

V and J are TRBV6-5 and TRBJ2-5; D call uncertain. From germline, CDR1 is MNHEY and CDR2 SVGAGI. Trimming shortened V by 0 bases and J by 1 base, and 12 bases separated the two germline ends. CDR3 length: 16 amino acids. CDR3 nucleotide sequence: TGTGCCAGCAGTTACTCCCAGTCCTCAATCCAAGAGACCCAGTACTTC. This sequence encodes CASSYSQSSIQETQYF.

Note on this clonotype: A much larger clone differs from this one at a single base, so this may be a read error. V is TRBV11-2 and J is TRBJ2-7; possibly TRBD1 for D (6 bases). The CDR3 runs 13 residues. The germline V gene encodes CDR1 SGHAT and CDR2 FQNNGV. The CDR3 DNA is TGTACCAGCAGCCTCGACAGGATCAACGAGCAGTACTTC. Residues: CTSSLDRINEQYF.

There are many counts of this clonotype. CDR3 amino acids: CSAIDREKSYNEQFF. In DNA form, the CDR3 reads TGCAGTGCTATAGACAGGGAAAAATCCTACAATGAGCAGTTCTTC. The rearrangement joins TRBV20-1 to TRBJ2-1; 7 bases map to TRBD1. From germline, CDR1 is DFQATT and CDR2 SNEGSKA (reference sequence). CDR3 length: 15 residues. V lost 4 bases to trimming and J lost 1 base; unmatched junction nucleotides: 7.

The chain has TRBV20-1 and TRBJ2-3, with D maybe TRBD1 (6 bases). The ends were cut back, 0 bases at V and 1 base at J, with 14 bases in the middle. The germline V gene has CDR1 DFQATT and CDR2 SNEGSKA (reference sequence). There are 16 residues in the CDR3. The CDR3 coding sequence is TGCAGTGCTAGAGATCAGGGGCTAGTGGGCACAGATACGCAGTATTTT. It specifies CSARDQGLVGTDTQYF.

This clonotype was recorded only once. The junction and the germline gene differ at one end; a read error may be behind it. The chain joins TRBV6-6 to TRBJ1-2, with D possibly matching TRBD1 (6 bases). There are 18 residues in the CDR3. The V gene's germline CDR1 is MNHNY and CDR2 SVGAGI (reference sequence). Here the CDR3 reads CAGSYSRGDPTSKYGYTF. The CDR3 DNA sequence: TGTGCCGGCAGTTACTCGAGGGGGGATCCCACTAGTAAATATGGCTACACCTTC.